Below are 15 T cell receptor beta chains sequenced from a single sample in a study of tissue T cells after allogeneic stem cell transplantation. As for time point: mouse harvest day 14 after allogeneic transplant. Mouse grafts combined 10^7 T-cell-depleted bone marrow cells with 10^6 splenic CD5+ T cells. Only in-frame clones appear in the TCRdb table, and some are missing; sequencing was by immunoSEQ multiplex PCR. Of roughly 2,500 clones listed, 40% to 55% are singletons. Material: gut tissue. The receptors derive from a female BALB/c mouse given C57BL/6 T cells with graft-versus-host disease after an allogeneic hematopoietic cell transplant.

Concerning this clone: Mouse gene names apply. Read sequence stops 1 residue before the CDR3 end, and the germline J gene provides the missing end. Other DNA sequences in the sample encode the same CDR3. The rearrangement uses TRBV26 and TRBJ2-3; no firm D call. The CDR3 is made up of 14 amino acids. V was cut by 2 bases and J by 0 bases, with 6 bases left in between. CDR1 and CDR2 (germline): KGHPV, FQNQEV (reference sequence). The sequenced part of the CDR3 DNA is TGTGCCAGCAGTCTGCAACTTAGTGCAGAAACGCTGTAT. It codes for CASSLQLSAETLY. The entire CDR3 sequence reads CASSLQLSAETLYF. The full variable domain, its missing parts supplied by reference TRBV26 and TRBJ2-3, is NSKVIQTPRYLVKGQGQKAKMRCIPEKGHPVVFWYQQNKNNEFKFLINFQNQEVLQQIDMTEKRFSAECPSNSPCSLEIQSSEAGDSALYLCASSLQLSAETLYFGSGTRLTVL.

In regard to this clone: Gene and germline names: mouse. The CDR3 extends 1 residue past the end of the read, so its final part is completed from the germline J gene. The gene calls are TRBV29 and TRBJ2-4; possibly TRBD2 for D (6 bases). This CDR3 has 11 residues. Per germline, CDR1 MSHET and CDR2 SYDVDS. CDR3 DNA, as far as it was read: TGTGCCAACTGGGTTCAAAACACCTTGTAC. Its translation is CANWVQNTLY. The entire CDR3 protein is CANWVQNTLYF.

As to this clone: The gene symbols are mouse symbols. Here the CDR3 reads CASRDWGGNYAEQFF. The covered CDR3 bases are TGTGCCAGCAGGGACTGGGGGGGGAACTATGCTGAGCAGTTC. The chain recombines TRBV13-3 with TRBJ2-1; 12 bases agree with TRBD2. The read ends 1 residue shy of where the CDR3 ends; the end is completed using the germline J gene. V lost 5 bases, J lost 1 base, and 1 base stayed unmatched. The CDR3 consists of 15 residues. Germline values: CDR1 NNHDY, CDR2 SYVADS.

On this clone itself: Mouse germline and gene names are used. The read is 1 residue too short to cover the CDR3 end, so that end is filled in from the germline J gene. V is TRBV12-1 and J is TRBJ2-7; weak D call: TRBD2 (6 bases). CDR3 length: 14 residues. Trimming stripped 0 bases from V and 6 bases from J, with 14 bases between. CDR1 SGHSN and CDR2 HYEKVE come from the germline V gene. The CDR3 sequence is CASSLVLGLLEQYF. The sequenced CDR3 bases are TGTGCCAGCTCTCTCGTACTGGGCCTCCTTGAACAGTAC.

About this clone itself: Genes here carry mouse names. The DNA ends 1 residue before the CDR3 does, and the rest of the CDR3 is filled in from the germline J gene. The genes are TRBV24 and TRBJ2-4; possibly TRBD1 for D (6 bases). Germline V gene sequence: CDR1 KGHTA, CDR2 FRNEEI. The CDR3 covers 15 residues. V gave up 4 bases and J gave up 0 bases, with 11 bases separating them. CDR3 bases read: TGTGCCAGCAGTCCCAGGACAGCTAGTCAAAACACCTTGTAC. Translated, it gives CASSPRTASQNTLY. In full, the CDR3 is CASSPRTASQNTLYF.

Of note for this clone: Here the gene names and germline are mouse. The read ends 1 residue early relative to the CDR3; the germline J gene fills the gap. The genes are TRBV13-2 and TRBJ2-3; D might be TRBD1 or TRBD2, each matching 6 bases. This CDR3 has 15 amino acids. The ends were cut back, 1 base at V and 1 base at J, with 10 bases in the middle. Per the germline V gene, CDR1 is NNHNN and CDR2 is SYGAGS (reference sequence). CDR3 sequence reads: CASGDRGRGAETLYF. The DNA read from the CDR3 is TGTGCCAGCGGTGATCGGGGGCGCGGTGCAGAAACGCTGTAT.

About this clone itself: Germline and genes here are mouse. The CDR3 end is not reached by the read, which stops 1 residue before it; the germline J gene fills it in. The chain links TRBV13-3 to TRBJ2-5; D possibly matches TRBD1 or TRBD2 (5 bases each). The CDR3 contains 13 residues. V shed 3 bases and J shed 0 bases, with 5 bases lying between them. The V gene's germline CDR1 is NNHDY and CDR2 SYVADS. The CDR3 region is CASSGDNQDTQYF. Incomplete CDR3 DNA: TGTGCCAGCAGTGGGGACAACCAAGACACCCAGTAC.

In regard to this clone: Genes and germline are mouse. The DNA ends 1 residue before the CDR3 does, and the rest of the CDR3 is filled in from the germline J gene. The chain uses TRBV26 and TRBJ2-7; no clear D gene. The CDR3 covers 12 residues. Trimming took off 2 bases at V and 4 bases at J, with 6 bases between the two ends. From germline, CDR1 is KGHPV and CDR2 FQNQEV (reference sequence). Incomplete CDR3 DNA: TGTGCCAGCAGTCTGAGAGGATATGAACAGTAC. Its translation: CASSLRGYEQY. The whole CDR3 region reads CASSLRGYEQYF.

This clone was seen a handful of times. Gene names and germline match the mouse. The CDR3 is CGARDRGSNERLFF. Partial CDR3 DNA: TGTGGTGCTAGGGACAGGGGATCCAACGAAAGATTATTT. The chain uses TRBV20 and TRBJ1-4; tentative D call: TRBD1 (6 bases). The read is 1 residue too short to cover the CDR3 end, so that end is filled in from the germline J gene. Trimming shortened V by 0 bases and J by 2 bases, and 7 bases separated the two germline ends. From germline, CDR1 is GFQATS and CDR2 STVNSAI. The CDR3 covers 14 residues.

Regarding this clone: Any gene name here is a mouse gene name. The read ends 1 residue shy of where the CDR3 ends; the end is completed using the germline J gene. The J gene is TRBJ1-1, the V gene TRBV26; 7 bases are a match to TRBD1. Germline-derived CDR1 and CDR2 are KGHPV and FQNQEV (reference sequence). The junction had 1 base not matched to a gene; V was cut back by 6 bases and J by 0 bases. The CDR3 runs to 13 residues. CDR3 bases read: TGTGCCAGCAGGGGGACAGCAAACACAGAAGTCTTC. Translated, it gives CASRGTANTEVF. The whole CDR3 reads CASRGTANTEVFF.

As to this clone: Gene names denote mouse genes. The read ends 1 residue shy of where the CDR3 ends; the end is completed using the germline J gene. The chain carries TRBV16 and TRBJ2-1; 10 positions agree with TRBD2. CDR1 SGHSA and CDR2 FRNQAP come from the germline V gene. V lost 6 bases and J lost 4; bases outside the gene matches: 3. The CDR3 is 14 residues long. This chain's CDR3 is CASSPDWGYAEQFF. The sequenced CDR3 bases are TGTGCAAGCAGTCCGGACTGGGGGTATGCTGAGCAGTTC.

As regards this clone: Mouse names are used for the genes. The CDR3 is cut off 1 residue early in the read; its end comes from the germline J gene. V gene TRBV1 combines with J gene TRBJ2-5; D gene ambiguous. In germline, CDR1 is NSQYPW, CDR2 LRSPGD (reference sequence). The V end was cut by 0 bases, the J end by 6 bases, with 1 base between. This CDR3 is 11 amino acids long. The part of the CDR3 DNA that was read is TGCACCTGCAGTGCAGACGACACCCAGTAC. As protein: CTCSADDTQY. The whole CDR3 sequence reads CTCSADDTQYF.

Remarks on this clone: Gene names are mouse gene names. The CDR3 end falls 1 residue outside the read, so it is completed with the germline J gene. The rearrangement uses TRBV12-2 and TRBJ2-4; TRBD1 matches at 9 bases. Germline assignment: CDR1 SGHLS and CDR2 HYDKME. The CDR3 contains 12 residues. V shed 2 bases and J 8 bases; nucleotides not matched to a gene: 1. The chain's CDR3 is CASSRDRATLYF. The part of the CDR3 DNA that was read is TGTGCCAGCTCTCGGGACAGGGCCACCTTGTAC.

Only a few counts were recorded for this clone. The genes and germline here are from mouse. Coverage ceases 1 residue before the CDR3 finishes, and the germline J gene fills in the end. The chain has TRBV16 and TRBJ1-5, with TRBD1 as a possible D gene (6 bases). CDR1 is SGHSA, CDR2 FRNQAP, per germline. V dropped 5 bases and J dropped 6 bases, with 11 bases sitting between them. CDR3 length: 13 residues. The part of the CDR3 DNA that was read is TGTGCAAGCAGCCCCCGGGACATCCAGGCTCCGCTT. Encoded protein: CASSPRDIQAPL. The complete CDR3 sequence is CASSPRDIQAPLF.

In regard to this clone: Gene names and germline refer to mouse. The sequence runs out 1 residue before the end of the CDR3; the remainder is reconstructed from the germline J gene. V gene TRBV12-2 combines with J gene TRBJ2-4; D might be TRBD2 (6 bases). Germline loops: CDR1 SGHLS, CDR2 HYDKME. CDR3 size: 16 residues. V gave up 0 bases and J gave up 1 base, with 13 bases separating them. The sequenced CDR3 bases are TGTGCCAGCTCTCTCGACGCCTGGGGAGGTCAAAACACCTTGTAC. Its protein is CASSLDAWGGQNTLY. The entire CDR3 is CASSLDAWGGQNTLYF. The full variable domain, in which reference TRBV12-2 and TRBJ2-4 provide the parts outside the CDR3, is NSGVVQSPRYIIKGKGERSILKCIPISGHLSVAWYQQTQGQELKFFIQHYDKMERDKGNLPSRFSVQQFDDYHSEMNMSALELEDSAVYFCASSLDAWGGQNTLYFGAGTRLSVL.